This T cell receptor (beta chain) was found in a study of shared clonotypes between healthy human individuals. None of the donors, who were healthy HIV-negative adults, had recently had acute infections or vaccinations. The study separated CD4+ cells into CD45RA+ naive and CD45RA-negative memory subsets. When replicate PCRs were run on sorted subsets, they used approximately 0.2 ug DNA, approximately 27,000 T cell genomes. Profiled with immunoSEQ multiplex PCR; TCRdb holds only in-frame clones, not every one. The top ten hold roughly 1.2% of the sample, which has some 1.4 million clones, 95% to 97% seen once. This clone was seen a single time. This CDR3 contains 13 residues. Germline CDR1 is SGHNT and CDR2 is YENEEA. Trimming removed 5 bases from V and 9 bases from J, with 14 bases in between.

This TCR derives from a man aged 25-45 years in good health. This sequence joins TRBV11-3 and TRBJ2-1; D is unclear. The sequenced sample consisted of naive CD4+ T cells sorted from blood. Subset specified: CD45RA+ positively selected. This CDR3 is CASSPYQGTEQFF. The CDR3 DNA reads TGTGCCAGCAGCCCCTACCAAGGAACTGAGCAGTTCTTC.